Below are 25 T cell receptor beta chains sequenced from a single sample in a study of T cell repertoires in cytomegalovirus infection. TCRdb re-analysed the reads in MiXCR, keeping a single row per CDR3 protein. The sample has 400,000 or so distinct CDR3 sequences; around a sixth are singletons. Sequencing input: PBMCs. The origin of the receptors is a human donor in good health (CMV status not recorded). Some clones in this sample may be carry-over from other donors' samples.

This chain connects TRBV4-3 to TRBJ2-1; 9 bases agree with TRBD2. Germline V lookup: CDR1 LGHNA, CDR2 YSLEER. The CDR3 sequence is 17 residues long. V shed 0 bases and J 8 bases; nucleotides not matched to a gene: 11. CDR3 nucleotide sequence: TGCGCCAGCAGCCAAGATAGAAATAGCGGGAGTGGAGATGAGCAGTTCTTC. This codes for CASSQDRNSGSGDEQFF.

In its sample, this clonotype was seen a few times. The rearrangement joins TRBV2 to TRBJ2-1; 8 bases line up with TRBD2. After removal of 3 bases from V and 8 bases from J, the junction contained 6 bases not matched to a gene. The V gene's germline CDR1 is SNHLY and CDR2 FYNNEI. The CDR3 spans 14 residues. CDR3 amino acids: CASSDLAGLDEQFF. As DNA, the CDR3 is TGTGCCAGCAGTGATTTAGCGGGGTTGGATGAGCAGTTCTTC.

There are many counts of this clonotype. At one end, the junction sequence differs from germline, possibly due to a read error. The chain uses TRBV7-2 and TRBJ2-5; 10 nucleotides match TRBD2. Germline values: CDR1 SGHTA, CDR2 FQGNSA. This CDR3 comprises 14 residues. The CDR3, as DNA: TGTGCCAGCAGCCTAGCGGGGGTACAAGAGACCCAGTACTTC. This codes for CASSLAGVQETQYF.

This clonotype was recorded at least ten times. The CDR3 DNA is TGTGCCAGCAGTTACTCTCGGACTAGCGGGTACTCCTACGAGCAGTACTTC. As protein: CASSYSRTSGYSYEQYF. This sequence joins TRBV6-2 or TRBV6-3 and TRBJ2-7; 11 positions match TRBD2. Germline lookup yields CDR1 MNHEY and CDR2 SVGEGT. The CDR3 loop spans 17 amino acids. The trim removed 0 bases at V and 0 bases at J, leaving 4 bases unmatched.

This chain uses TRBV29-1 with TRBJ2-2; 7 nucleotides line up with TRBD2. J lost 7 bases, V lost 1 base, and 6 bases had no gene match. CDR1 SQVTM and CDR2 ANQGSEA come from the germline V gene. The CDR3 sequence is 14 residues long. The CDR3 DNA is TGCAGCGTTGAAGCTCGAGCGGGGAGCGGGGAGCTGTTTTTT. The encoded protein is CSVEARAGSGELFF.

The rearrangement joins TRBV6-1 to TRBJ1-1; D remains ambiguous. In germline, CDR1 is MNHNS, CDR2 SASEGT. Trimming left V 7 bases short and J 8 bases short, with 11 bases between. This CDR3 has 11 residues. CDR3 coding DNA: TGTGCCAGCAAAACCGCCCTAGAAGCTTTCTTT. This translates into CASKTALEAFF.

This clonotype was counted ten times or more. The CDR3 protein is CASRHRFYPLGNEQFF. CDR3 sequence (DNA): TGTGCCAGCAGACATCGGTTCTACCCCTTGGGAAATGAGCAGTTCTTC. The chain combines TRBV7-8 with TRBJ2-1; D is ambiguous. The CDR3 is 16 residues long. The ends were cut back, 6 bases at V and 7 bases at J, with 22 bases in the middle. CDR1 and CDR2 (germline): SGHVS, FQNEAQ.

Many counts were recorded for this clonotype. The chain uses TRBV7-8 and TRBJ2-5, with D perhaps given as TRBD1 or TRBD2 (6 bases each). The CDR3 has 15 amino acids. Trimming stripped 5 bases from V and 5 bases from J, with 18 bases between. Germline CDR1 and CDR2: SGHVS and FQNEAQ. The CDR3 sequence: CASSTLGGGTETQYF. CDR3 DNA: TGTGCCAGCAGCACCTTGGGGGGCGGGACGGAGACCCAGTACTTC.

This clonotype was seen a handful of times. The genes are TRBV7-8 and TRBJ2-1, with a weak D call TRBD2 (5 bases). Looked up from germline, CDR1 is SGHVS and CDR2 is FQNEAQ. The CDR3 loop spans 16 amino acids. V dropped 1 base and J dropped 2 bases, with 12 bases sitting between them. The CDR3 loop reads CASSLVTGMTYNEQFF. The CDR3, as DNA: TGTGCCAGCAGCTTAGTAACGGGGATGACCTACAATGAGCAGTTCTTC.

This clonotype was counted only a few times. The chain is built from TRBV7-8 and TRBJ2-2, with unresolved D. V lost 8 bases and J 0 bases, leaving 4 bases between the germline ends. The germline gives CDR1 SGHVS, CDR2 FQNEAQ. The CDR3 is 12 amino acids. The CDR3 loop is CASYTNTGELFF. CDR3 DNA: TGTGCCAGCTACACGAACACCGGGGAGCTGTTTTTT.

This sequence joins TRBV12-3 or TRBV12-4 and TRBJ2-5; D may match TRBD1 or TRBD2 (5 bases each). The CDR3 totals 14 residues. With 5 bases removed from V and 7 bases from J, the gap between germline ends came to 17 bases. CDR3 amino acids: CASSPGLSGRTQYF. The CDR3 nucleotides read TGTGCCAGCAGTCCAGGGCTGTCGGGGAGGACCCAGTACTTC.

The chain recombines TRBV6-2 or TRBV6-3 with TRBJ1-5; TRBD1 might be the D (5 bases). V shed 6 bases and J shed 3 bases, with 12 bases lying between them. The CDR3 is 14 amino acids. In germline, CDR1 is MNHEY, CDR2 SVGEGT. The CDR3 coding sequence is TGTGCCAGCAGAAAGGGGTTCCCCAATCAGCCCCAGCATTTT. As protein: CASRKGFPNQPQHF.

This clonotype showed up just a few times. This rearrangement joins TRBV7-8 to TRBJ1-2; 8 nucleotides align to TRBD1. Germline V gives CDR1 SGHVS, CDR2 FQNEAQ. This CDR3 spans 14 amino acids. Trimming took 5 bases from V and 6 from J; bases not matched to a gene: 8. The CDR3 DNA follows: TGTGCCAGCAGCAAGGACAGGGCCTTCGATGGCTACACCTTC. This sequence encodes CASSKDRAFDGYTF.

The rearrangement joins TRBV7-4 to TRBJ2-7; 7 bases are shared with TRBD1. This CDR3 spans 12 amino acids. Unmatched junction bases numbered 7, after V lost 10 bases and J lost 4 bases. Germline V lookup: CDR1 SGHVT, CDR2 SQSDAQ. CDR3 amino acids: CATSGTVYEQYF. The DNA for the CDR3 is TGTGCCACCTCGGGGACAGTATACGAGCAGTACTTC. The variable domain in full, with the rest retrieved from reference TRBV7-4 and TRBJ2-7, is GAGVSQSPRYKVAKRGRDVALRCDSISGHVTLYWYRQTLGQGSEVLTYSQSDAQRDKSGRPSGRFSAERPERSVSTLKIQRTEQGDSAVYLCATSGTVYEQYFGPGTRLTVT.

This clonotype was seen only once. Being one base from a much bigger clone, this may be a read error. Because the CDR3's place on the DNA is in doubt, the DNA is left out and the CDR3 is given as listed by TCRdb. V usage is TRBV4-1 and J usage is TRBJ2-7; the DNA was not used to check the table's D call, TRBD1. The CDR3 is 17 amino acids long, termini counted. The germline V gene encodes CDR1 MGHRA and CDR2 YSYEKL. CDR3 amino acids: CASSQTFGTGSSYEQDF.

The CDR3 region is CASSVPGGETQYF. The CDR3 region has the DNA TGTGCCAGCAGCGTACCAGGGGGCGAGACCCAGTACTTC. The V call is TRBV9, the J call TRBJ2-5; 8 nucleotides agree with TRBD1. Germline values: CDR1 SGDLS, CDR2 YYNGEE. The CDR3 has 13 residues. V lost 1 base to trimming and J lost 5 bases; unmatched junction nucleotides: 1.

This clonotype was seen ten or more times. J is TRBJ1-4 and V is TRBV7-2; D call uncertain. Germline CDR1 is SGHTA and CDR2 is FQGNSA. CDR3 length equals 15 residues. V lost 1 base to trimming and J lost 4 bases, with 10 bases between them. CDR3 residues: CASSLDSMDNEKLFF. The CDR3 DNA is TGTGCCAGCAGCTTAGACAGCATGGATAATGAAAAACTGTTTTTT.

This clonotype was detected many times. The chain couples TRBV7-9 to TRBJ2-1, with D unresolved. This CDR3 is 15 amino acids long. The V end was cut by 4 bases, the J end by 2 bases, with 12 bases between. The germline gives CDR1 SEHNR, CDR2 FQNEAQ (reference sequence). The CDR3 DNA reads TGTGCCAGCAGCTCTCCAACAAACCCCTACAATGAGCAGTTCTTC. Amino acid sequence: CASSSPTNPYNEQFF.

V and J are TRBV6-5 and TRBJ2-3, with 9 bases that match TRBD2. Germline-derived CDR1 and CDR2 are MNHEY and SVGAGI. V was clipped by 2 bases and J by 1 base; unmatched bases: 10. The CDR3 sequence is 18 residues long. The CDR3, as DNA: TGTGCCAGCAGTTACGCCAGGGGACTAGCTTTGGGCACAGATACGCAGTATTTT. Residues: CASSYARGLALGTDTQYF.

The chain is built from TRBV7-8 and TRBJ2-2, with TRBD1 identical over 10 bases. The CDR3 contains 15 residues. The germline V gene encodes CDR1 SGHVS and CDR2 FQNEAQ. The V and J ends lost 2 bases and 5 bases, in that order; junction bases with no gene match: 2. CDR3 region: CASSLWDRGTGELFF. The CDR3 DNA is TGTGCCAGCAGCTTATGGGACAGGGGTACCGGGGAGCTGTTTTTT.

V is TRBV4-1 and J is TRBJ1-3; maybe TRBD1 (5 bases). Per germline, CDR1 MGHRA and CDR2 YSYEKL. V was cut by 1 base and J by 1 base, with 11 bases left in between. The CDR3 runs 16 residues. The CDR3 spells CASSQAREQSGNTIYF. The CDR3 DNA follows: TGCGCCAGCAGCCAAGCCAGGGAACAGTCTGGAAACACCATATATTTT.

The chain is built from TRBV10-3 and TRBJ1-1; possibly TRBD1 for D (6 bases). Germline V lookup: CDR1 ENHRY, CDR2 SYGVKD. There are 15 residues in the CDR3. V dropped 3 bases and J dropped 5 bases, with 16 bases sitting between them. The CDR3 region is CAISDASTGNTEAFF. As DNA, the CDR3 is TGTGCCATCAGTGATGCTTCTACAGGGAATACTGAAGCTTTCTTT.

At least ten counts were recorded for this clonotype. The chain couples TRBV7-7 to TRBJ2-7; D unresolved. Germline CDR1 is SSHAT and CDR2 is FNYEAQ (reference sequence). V was shortened by 2 bases and J by 3 bases, with 11 bases between the two germline ends. The CDR3 covers 14 residues. CDR3 loop: CASSLSSADYEQYF. CDR3 bases: TGTGCCAGCAGCTTATCCAGCGCGGACTACGAGCAGTACTTC.

The chain joins TRBV2 to TRBJ1-4, with TRBD1 identical over 9 bases. CDR1 and CDR2 from the germline V gene are SNHLY and FYNNEI. The CDR3 is made up of 15 amino acids. The ends lost 6 bases at V and 4 bases at J; junction bases unmatched: 6. This chain's CDR3 is CASRPGGQGNEKLFF. In DNA form, the CDR3 reads TGTGCCAGCAGACCCGGGGGACAGGGTAATGAAAAACTGTTTTTT.

This clonotype appeared a few times. The V call is TRBV12-3 or TRBV12-4, the J call TRBJ2-1; 10 bases fit TRBD1. The CDR3 sequence is 16 residues long. With 5 bases clipped from V and 2 bases from J, the junction kept 6 bases outside the gene matches. The CDR3 spells CASSRDGQGAYNEQFF. CDR3 nucleotide sequence: TGTGCCAGCAGTAGGGACGGACAGGGGGCCTACAATGAGCAGTTCTTC.